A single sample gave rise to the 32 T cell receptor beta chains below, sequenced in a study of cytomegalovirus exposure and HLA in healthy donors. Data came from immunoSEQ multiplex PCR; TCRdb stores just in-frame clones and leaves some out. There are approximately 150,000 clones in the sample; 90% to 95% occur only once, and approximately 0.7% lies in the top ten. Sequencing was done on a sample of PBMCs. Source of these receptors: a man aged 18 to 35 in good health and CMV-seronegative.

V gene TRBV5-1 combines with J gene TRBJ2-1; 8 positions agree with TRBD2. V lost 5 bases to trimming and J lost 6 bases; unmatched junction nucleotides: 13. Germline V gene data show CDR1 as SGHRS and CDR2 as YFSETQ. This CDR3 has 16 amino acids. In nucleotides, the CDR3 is TGCGCCAGCAGACCTACCGGGGGGGCAGTTCTCAATGAGCAGTTCTTC. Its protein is CASRPTGGAVLNEQFF.

CDR3 bases: TGTGCCAGCAGTTATTCCCGACGGACAGGGGAAGAGACCCAGTACTTC. As protein: CASSYSRRTGEETQYF. V and J are TRBV6-5 and TRBJ2-5, with 9 bases matching TRBD1. The CDR3 has 16 amino acids. CDR1 is MNHEY and CDR2 is SVGAGI in the germline V gene. V was pared by 3 bases and J by 3 bases, with 8 bases of the junction left unmatched.

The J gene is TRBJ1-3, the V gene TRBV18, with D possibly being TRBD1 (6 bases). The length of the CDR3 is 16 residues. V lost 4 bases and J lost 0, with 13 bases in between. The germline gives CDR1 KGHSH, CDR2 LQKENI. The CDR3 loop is CASSQGQQDSGNTIYF. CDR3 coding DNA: TGTGCCAGCTCACAGGGACAACAAGACTCTGGAAACACCATATATTTT. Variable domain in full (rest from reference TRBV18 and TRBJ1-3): NAGVMQNPRHLVRRRGQEARLRCSPMKGHSHVYWYRQLPEEGLKFMVYLQKENIIDESGMPKERFSAEFPKEGPSILRIQQVVRGDSAAYFCASSQGQQDSGNTIYFGEGSWLTVV.

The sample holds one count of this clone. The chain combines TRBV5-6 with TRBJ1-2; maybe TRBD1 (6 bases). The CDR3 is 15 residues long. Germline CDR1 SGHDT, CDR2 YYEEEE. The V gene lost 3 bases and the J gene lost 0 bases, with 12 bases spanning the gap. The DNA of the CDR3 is TGTGCCAGCAGCTGGATCGACAGGCCTAACTATGGCTACACCTTC. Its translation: CASSWIDRPNYGYTF.

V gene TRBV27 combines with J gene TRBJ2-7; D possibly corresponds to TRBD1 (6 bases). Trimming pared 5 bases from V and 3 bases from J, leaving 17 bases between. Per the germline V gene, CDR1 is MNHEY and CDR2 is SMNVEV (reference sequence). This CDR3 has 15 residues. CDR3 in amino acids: CASSIRPGAGYEQYF. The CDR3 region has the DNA TGTGCCAGCAGTATCCGCCCAGGGGCTGGCTACGAGCAGTACTTC.

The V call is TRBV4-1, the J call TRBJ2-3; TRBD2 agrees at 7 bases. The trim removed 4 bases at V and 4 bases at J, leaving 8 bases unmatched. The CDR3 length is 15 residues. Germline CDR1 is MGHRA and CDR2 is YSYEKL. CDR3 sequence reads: CASSPLGGLADTQYF. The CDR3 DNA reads TGCGCCAGCAGCCCTCTGGGGGGGTTGGCAGATACGCAGTATTTT.

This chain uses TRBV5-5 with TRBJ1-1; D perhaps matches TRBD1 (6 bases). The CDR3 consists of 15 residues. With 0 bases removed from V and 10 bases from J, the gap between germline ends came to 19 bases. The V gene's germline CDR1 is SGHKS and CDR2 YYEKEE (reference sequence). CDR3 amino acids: CASSLASGAPAPAFF. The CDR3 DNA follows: TGTGCCAGCAGCTTGGCGTCAGGGGCGCCCGCACCAGCTTTCTTT. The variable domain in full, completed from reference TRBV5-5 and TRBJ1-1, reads DAGVTQSPTHLIKTRGQQVTLRCSPISGHKSVSWYQQVLGQGPQFIFQYYEKEERGRGNFPDRFSARQFPNYSSELNVNALLLGDSALYLCASSLASGAPAPAFFGQGTRLTVV.

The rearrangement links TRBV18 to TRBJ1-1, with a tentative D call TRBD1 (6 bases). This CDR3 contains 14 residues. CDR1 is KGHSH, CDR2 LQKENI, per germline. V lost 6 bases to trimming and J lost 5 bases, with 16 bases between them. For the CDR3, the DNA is TGTGCCAGCTCGCCAGGGGATCGAGGGACTGAAGCTTTCTTT. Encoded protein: CASSPGDRGTEAFF.

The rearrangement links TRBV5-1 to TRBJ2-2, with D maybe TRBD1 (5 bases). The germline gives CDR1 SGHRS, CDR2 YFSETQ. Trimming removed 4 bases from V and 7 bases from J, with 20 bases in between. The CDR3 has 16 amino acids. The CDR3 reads CASSHPKAGSSGELFF. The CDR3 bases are TGCGCCAGCAGCCACCCAAAGGCAGGGTCGAGCGGGGAGCTGTTTTTT.

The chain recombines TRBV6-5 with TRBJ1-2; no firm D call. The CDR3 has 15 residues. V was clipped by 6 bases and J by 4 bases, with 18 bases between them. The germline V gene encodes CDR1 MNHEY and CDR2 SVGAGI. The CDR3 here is CASRLAQQLSYGYTF. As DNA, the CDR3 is TGTGCCAGCAGATTGGCCCAACAGCTCAGCTATGGCTACACCTTC.

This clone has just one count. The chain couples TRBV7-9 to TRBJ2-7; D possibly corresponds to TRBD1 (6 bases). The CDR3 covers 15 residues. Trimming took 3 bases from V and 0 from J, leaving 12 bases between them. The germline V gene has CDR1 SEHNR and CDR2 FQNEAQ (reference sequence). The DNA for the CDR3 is TGTGCCAGCAGCTTTGGAGCAGGGGTCTCCTACGAGCAGTACGTC. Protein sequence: CASSFGAGVSYEQYV.

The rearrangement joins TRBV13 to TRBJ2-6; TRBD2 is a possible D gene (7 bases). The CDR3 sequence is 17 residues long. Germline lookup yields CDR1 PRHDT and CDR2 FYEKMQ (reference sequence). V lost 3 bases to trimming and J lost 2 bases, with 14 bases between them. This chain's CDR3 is CASSLMFGGPGANVLTF. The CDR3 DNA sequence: TGTGCCAGCAGCTTGATGTTCGGGGGGCCTGGGGCCAACGTCCTGACTTTC.

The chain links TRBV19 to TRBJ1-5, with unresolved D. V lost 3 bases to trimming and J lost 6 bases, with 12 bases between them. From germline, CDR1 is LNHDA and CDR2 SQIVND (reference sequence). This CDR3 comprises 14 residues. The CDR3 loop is CASSMGRVIQPQHF. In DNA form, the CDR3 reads TGTGCCAGTAGTATGGGGAGGGTCATTCAGCCCCAGCATTTT.

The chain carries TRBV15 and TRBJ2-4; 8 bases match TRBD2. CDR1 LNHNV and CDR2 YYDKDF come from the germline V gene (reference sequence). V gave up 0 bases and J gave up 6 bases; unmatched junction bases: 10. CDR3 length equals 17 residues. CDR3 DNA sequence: TGTGCCACCAGCAGAGATATCCCGGGGGGGCTTCTAAACATTCAGTACTTC. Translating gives CATSRDIPGGLLNIQYF. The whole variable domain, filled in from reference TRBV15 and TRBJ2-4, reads DAMVIQNPRYQVTQFGKPVTLSCSQTLNHNVMYWYQQKSSQAPKLLFHYYDKDFNNEADTPDNFQSRRPNTSFCFLDIRSPGLGDTAMYLCATSRDIPGGLLNIQYFGAGTRLSVL.

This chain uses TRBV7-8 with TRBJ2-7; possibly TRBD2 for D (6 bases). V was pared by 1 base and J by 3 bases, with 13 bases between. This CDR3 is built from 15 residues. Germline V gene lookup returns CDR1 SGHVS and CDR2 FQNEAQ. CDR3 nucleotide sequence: TGTGCCAGCAGCTTAGAATTTGGTAGCGGCTACGAGCAGTACGTC. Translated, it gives CASSLEFGSGYEQYV.

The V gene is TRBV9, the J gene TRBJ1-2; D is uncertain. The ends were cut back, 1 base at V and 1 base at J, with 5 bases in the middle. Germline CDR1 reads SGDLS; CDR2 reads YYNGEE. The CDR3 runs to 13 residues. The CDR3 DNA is TGTGCCAGCAGCGTATCTGTTAACTATGGCTACACCTTC. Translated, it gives CASSVSVNYGYTF.

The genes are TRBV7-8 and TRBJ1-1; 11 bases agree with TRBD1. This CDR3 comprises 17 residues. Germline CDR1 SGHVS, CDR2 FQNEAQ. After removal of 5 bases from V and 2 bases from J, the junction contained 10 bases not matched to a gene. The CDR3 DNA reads TGTGCCAGCAGCGTGTGGACAGGGGGCTCCGTAAACACTGAAGCTTTCTTT. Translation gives CASSVWTGGSVNTEAFF.

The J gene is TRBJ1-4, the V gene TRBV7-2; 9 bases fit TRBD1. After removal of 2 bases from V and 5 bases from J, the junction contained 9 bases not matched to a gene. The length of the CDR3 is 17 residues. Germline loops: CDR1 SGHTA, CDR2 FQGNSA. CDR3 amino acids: CASSLNPPGTGNEKLFF. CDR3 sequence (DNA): TGTGCCAGCAGCTTAAACCCGCCCGGGACAGGGAATGAAAAACTGTTTTTT.

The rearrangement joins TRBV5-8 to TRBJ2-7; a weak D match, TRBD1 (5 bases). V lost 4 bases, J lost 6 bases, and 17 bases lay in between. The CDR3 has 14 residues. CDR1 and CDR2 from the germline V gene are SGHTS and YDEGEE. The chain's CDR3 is CASSHQGGVLEQYF. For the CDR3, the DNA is TGTGCCAGCAGCCACCAGGGTGGGGTCCTCGAGCAGTACTTC.

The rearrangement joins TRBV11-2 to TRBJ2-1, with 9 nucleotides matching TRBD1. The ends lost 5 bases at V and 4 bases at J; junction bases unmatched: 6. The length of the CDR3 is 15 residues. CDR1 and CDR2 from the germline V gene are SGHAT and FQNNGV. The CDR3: CASSPRQGGYNEQFF. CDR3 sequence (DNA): TGTGCCAGCAGCCCGCGACAGGGGGGATACAATGAGCAGTTCTTC.

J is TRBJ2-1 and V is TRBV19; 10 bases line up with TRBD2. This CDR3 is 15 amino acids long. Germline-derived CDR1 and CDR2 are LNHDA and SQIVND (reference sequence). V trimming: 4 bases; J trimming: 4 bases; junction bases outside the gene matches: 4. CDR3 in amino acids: CASSRASGGYNEQFF. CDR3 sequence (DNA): TGTGCCAGTAGTAGGGCTAGCGGGGGTTACAATGAGCAGTTCTTC. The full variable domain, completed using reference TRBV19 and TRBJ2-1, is DGGITQSPKYLFRKEGQNVTLSCEQNLNHDAMYWYRQDPGQGLRLIYYSQIVNDFQKGDIAEGYSVSREKKESFPLTVTSAQKNPTAFYLCASSRASGGYNEQFFGPGTRLTVL.

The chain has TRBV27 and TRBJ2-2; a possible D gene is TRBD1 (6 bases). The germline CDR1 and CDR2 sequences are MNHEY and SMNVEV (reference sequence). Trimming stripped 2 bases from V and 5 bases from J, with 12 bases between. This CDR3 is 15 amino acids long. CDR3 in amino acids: CASSLGQGKTGELFF. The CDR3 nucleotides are TGTGCCAGCAGTTTAGGGCAGGGGAAAACCGGGGAGCTGTTTTTT.

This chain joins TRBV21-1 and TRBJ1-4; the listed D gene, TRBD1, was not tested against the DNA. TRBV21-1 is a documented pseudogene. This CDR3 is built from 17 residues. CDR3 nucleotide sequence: TGTGCCAGCAGCAAAGTCTCAGACAGCCCAACTAATGAAAAACTGTTTTTT. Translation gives CASSKVSDSPTNEKLFF.

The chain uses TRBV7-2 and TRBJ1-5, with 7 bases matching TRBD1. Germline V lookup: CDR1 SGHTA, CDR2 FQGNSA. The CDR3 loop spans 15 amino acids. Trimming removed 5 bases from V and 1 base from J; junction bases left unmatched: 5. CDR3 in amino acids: CASSTRGDSNQPQHF. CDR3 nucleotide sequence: TGTGCCAGCAGCACCAGGGGGGACAGCAATCAGCCCCAGCATTTT.

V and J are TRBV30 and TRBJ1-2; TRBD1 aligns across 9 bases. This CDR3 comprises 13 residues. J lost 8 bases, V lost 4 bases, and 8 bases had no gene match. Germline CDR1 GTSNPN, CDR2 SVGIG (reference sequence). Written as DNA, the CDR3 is TGTGCCTGGACCAGGACAGGGGAGGGCGGCTACACCTTC. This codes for CAWTRTGEGGYTF.

CDR3 bases: TGTGCCAGTAGTATCTTAGGAGCGGGGAAGCGAGAGACCCAGTACTTC. Amino acids: CASSILGAGKRETQYF. The chain joins TRBV19 to TRBJ2-5; 7 nucleotides agree with TRBD2. This CDR3 has 16 amino acids. CDR1 and CDR2 from the germline V gene are LNHDA and SQIVND (reference sequence). V dropped 3 bases and J dropped 4; count of bases not matched to a gene: 11. The variable domain in full, with the rest retrieved from reference TRBV19 and TRBJ2-5, is DGGITQSPKYLFRKEGQNVTLSCEQNLNHDAMYWYRQDPGQGLRLIYYSQIVNDFQKGDIAEGYSVSREKKESFPLTVTSAQKNPTAFYLCASSILGAGKRETQYFGPGTRLLVL.

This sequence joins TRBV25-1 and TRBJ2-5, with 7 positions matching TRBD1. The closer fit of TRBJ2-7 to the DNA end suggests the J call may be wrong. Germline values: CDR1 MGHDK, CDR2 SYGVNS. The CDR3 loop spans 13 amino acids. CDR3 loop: CASSSTGTYEQYF. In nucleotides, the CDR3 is TGTGCCAGCAGCTCGACAGGGACCTACGAGCAGTACTTC.

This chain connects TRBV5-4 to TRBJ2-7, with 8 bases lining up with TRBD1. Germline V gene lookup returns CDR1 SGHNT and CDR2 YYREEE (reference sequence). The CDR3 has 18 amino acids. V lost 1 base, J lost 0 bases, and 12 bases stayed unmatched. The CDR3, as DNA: TGTGCCAGCAGCTTGTTACTGTCAGGGACAGGAAGCTCCTACGAGCAGTACGTC. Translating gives CASSLLLSGTGSSYEQYV.

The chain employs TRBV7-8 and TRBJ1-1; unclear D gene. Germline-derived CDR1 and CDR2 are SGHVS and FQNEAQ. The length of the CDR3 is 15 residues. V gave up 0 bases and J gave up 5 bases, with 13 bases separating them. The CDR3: CASSLAPLGRTEAFF. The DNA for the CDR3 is TGTGCCAGCAGCTTAGCTCCTCTGGGGAGAACTGAAGCTTTCTTT.

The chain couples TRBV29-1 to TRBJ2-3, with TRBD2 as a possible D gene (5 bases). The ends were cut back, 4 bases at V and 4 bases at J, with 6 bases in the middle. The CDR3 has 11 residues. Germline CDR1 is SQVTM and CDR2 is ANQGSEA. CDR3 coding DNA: TGCAGCGTTGGCGGGTCAGATACGCAGTATTTT. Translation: CSVGGSDTQYF.

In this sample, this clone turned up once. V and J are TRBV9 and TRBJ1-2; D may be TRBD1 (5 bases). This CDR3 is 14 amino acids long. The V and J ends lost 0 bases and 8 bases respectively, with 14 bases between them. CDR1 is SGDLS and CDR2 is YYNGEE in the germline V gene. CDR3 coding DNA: TGTGCCAGCAGCGTAGATCTTAAGGGGTTGGGCTACACCTTC. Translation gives CASSVDLKGLGYTF.

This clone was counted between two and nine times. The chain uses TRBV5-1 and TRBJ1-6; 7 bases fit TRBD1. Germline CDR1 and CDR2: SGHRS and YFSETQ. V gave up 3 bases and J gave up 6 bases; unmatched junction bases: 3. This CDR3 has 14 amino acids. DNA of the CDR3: TGCGCCAGCAGCTCCTCAGGGGGTAATTCACCCCTCCACTTT. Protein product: CASSSSGGNSPLHF.